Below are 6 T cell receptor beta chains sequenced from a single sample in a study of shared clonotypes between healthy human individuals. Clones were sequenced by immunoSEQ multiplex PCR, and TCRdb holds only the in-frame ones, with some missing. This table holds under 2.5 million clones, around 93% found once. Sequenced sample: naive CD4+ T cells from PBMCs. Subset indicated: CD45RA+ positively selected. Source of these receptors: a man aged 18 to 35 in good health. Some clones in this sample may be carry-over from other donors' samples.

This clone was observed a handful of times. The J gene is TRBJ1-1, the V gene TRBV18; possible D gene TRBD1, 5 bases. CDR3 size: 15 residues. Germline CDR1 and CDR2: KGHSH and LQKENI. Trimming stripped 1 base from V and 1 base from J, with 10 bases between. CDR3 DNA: TGTGCCAGCTCACCACTTCGGGACGGGAACACTGAAGCTTTCTTT. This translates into CASSPLRDGNTEAFF.

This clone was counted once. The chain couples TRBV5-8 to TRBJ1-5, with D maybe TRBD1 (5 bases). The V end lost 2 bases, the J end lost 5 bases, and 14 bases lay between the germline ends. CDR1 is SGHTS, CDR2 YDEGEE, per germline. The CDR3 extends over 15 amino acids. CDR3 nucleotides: TGTGCCAGCAGCTTTATCCAGGGATGGGATCAGCCCCAGCATTTT. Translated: CASSFIQGWDQPQHF.

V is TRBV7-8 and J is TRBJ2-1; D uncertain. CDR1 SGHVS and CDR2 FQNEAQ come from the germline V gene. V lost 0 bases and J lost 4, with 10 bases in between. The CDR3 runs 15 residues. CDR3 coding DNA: TGTGCCAGCAGCTTAGCGTCCGTATCTTACAATGAGCAGTTCTTC. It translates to CASSLASVSYNEQFF.

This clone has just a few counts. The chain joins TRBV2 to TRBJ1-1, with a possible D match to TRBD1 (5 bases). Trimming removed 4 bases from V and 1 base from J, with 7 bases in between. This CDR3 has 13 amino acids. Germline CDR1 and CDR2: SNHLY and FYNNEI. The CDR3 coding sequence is TGTGCCAGCAGTGGACAGCAGAACACTGAAGCTTTCTTT. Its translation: CASSGQQNTEAFF. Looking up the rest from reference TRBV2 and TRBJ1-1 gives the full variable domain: EPEVTQTPSHQVTQMGQEVILRCVPISNHLYFYWYRQILGQKVEFLVSFYNNEISEKSEIFDDQFSVERPDGSNFTLKIRSTKLEDSAMYFCASSGQQNTEAFFGQGTRLTVV.

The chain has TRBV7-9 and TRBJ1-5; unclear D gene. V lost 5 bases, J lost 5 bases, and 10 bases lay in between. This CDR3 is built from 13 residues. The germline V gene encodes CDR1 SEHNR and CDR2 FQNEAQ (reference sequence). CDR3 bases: TGTGCCAGCAGCCCGAACATCGATCAGCCCCAGCATTTT. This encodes CASSPNIDQPQHF.

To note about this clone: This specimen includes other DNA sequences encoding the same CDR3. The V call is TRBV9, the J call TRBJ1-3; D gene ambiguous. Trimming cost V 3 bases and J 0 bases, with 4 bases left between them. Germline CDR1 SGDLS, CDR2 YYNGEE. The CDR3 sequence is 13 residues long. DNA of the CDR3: TGTGCCAGCAGCGGAGACTCTGGAAACACCATATATTTT. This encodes CASSGDSGNTIYF.